A selection of T cell receptor beta chains follows, all from one sample in a study of cytomegalovirus exposure and HLA in healthy donors. This table comes from immunoSEQ multiplex PCR, and its TCRdb copy is limited to in-frame clones, with some not included. The sample lists under 150,000 clones; more than 70% were seen once. Material for sequencing was PBMCs. The receptors stem from a woman aged 40 to 50 in good health and CMV-seronegative. CDR3s include the opening cysteine and the closing phenylalanine or tryptophan. Each record gives: V gene, D gene, J gene, clone size, CDR3 DNA, CDR3 protein. D genes are given only for firm matches. Clone size is stated in some rows and not others, as once, few, many or a class when expanded.

>TRBV27|TRBD1|TRBJ2-2|NA
TGTGCCAGCAGCGGACAGGGCACCGGGGAGCTGTTTTTT
CASSGQGTGELFF
>TRBV28|TRBD1|TRBJ1-6|NA
TGTGCCAGCCAAAGCATGGAACAGGGGGCCTCCTATAATTCACCCCTCCACTTT
CASQSMEQGASYNSPLHF
>TRBV9|NA|TRBJ2-1|NA
TGTGCCAGCAGCCCATTACTAAGGGGTGAGCAGTTCTTC
CASSPLLRGEQFF
>TRBV6-4|NA|TRBJ1-5|once
TGTGCCAGCAGTGATAATGGTAGGGGTGGGAATCAGCCCCAGCATTTT
CASSDNGRGGNQPQHF
>TRBV27|NA|TRBJ1-5|NA
TGTGCCAGCAGTTTATCTCGAGGCAATCAGCCCCAGCATTTT
CASSLSRGNQPQHF
>TRBV27|TRBD1|TRBJ1-5|NA
TGTGCCAGCAGTTTGACAGGGGCGGGTCAGCCCCAGCATTTT
CASSLTGAGQPQHF
>TRBV4-1|NA|TRBJ1-2|NA
TGCGCCAGCAGCCAACAGTCAGGGGACTATGGCTACACCTTC
CASSQQSGDYGYTF
>TRBV29-1|NA|TRBJ1-2|NA
TGCAGCGTTGAACCGGACAGCGGCTATGGCTACACCTTC
CSVEPDSGYGYTF
>TRBV6-1|TRBD1|TRBJ1-1|few
TGTGCCAGCAGTGTTGAGGGACAGATGAACACTGAAGCTTTCTTT
CASSVEGQMNTEAFF
>TRBV6-1|NA|TRBJ2-5|NA
TGTGCCAGCAGTGAAGTGGGGGGGCTCTTCCTCAACAGACAAGAGACCCAGTACTTC
CASSEVGGLFLNRQETQYF
>TRBV5-6|NA|TRBJ2-5|NA
TGTGCCAGCAGCTTTGGGCGGGGCGCCGAGGGGGAGACCCAGTACTTC
CASSFGRGAEGETQYF
>TRBV23-1|NA|TRBJ2-1|NA
TGCGCCAGCAGTCAGGGGAGGGAGCAGTTCTTC
CASSQGREQFF